This T cell receptor (beta chain) derives from a study of blood T cell repertoires in COVID-19. Study-wide context: Italy, Spain and the United States were the sources of the convalescent and acute COVID-19 samples. PBMCs, B-cell-depleted T cells, or T cells provided the cDNA or gDNA that made up the material.

Germline lookup yields CDR1 LGHDT and CDR2 YNNKEL (reference sequence). V shed 0 bases, J shed 7 bases, and the junction held 9 bases outside the gene matches. The CDR3 covers 15 residues. Per the authors' pipeline: Researchers report that nucleated cell counts were estimated from reference gene primer amplification. The protocol was immunoSEQ multiplex PCR, while the TCRdb copy is restricted to in-frame clones and leaves out a portion. V and J calls and clone size are copied from that table; D and trimming were computed from the DNA. The data hold under 300,000 clones, with approximately 82% observed a single time.

What was sequenced was peripheral blood. The chain uses TRBV3-1 (or the pseudogene TRBV3-2) and TRBJ2-7; the match to TRBD2 covers 7 bases. This clonotype was sampled from a man at least 80 years old with acute or convalescent COVID-19. CDR3 region: CASSQDRDYQREQYF. The CDR3 bases are TGTGCCAGCAGCCAAGATCGGGACTACCAGAGGGAGCAGTACTTC.